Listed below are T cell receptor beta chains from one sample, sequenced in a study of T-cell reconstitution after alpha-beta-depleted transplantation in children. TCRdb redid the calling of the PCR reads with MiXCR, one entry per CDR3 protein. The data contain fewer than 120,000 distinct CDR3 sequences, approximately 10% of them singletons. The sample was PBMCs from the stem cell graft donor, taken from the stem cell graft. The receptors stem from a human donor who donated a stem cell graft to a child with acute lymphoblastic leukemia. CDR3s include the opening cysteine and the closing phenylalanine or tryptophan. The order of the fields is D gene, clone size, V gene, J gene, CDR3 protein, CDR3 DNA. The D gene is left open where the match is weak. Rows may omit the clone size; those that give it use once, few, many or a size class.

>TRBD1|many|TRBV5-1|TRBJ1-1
CASSPPRQGATEAFF
TGCGCCAGCAGCCCCCCGAGACAGGGTGCCACTGAAGCTTTCTTT
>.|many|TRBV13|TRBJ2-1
CASSLGEYFYNEQFF
TGTGCCAGCAGCTTAGGGGAGTACTTCTACAATGAGCAGTTCTTC
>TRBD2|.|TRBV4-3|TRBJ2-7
CASSQVPSGSYEQYF
TGCGCCAGCAGCCAAGTTCCTAGCGGGAGCTACGAGCAGTACTTC
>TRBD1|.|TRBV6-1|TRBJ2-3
CASLIRRDRGRVGTDTQYF
TGTGCCAGCCTTATTCGCCGGGACAGGGGGCGCGTAGGCACAGATACGCAGTATTTT
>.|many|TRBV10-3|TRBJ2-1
CAITPERRGSYNEQFF
TGTGCCATCACCCCAGAACGGCGGGGCTCCTACAATGAGCAGTTCTTC
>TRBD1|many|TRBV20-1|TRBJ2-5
CTVAVQGEQQETQYF
TGCACCGTTGCAGTGCAGGGGGAACAACAAGAGACCCAGTACTTC
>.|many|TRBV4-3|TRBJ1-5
CASSQVGGSNQPQHF
TGCGCCAGCAGCCAAGTGGGGGGTAGCAATCAGCCCCAGCATTTT
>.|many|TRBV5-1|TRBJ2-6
CASSTASGANVLTF
TGCGCCAGCTCTACAGCCTCTGGGGCCAACGTCCTGACTTTC
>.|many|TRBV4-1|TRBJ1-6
CASSQPTGSYNSPLHF
TGCGCCAGCAGCCAACCTACAGGGTCCTATAATTCACCCCTCCACTTT
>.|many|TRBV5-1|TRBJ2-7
CASSLVGANYEQYF
TGCGCCAGCAGCTTGGTGGGCGCTAACTACGAGCAGTACTTC
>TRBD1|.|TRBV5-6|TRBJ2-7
CASSFGTGSTYEQYF
TGTGCCAGCAGCTTTGGGACAGGGTCAACCTACGAGCAGTACTTC
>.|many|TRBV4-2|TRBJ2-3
CASSQVLKDTQYF
TGTGCCAGCAGCCAAGTTCTTAAGGATACGCAGTATTTT
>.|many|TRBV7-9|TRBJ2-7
CASSYNSYEQYF
TGTGCCAGCAGCTATAACTCCTACGAGCAGTACTTC
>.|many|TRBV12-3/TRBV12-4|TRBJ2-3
CASSPIRQGTDTQYF
TGTGCCAGCAGTCCAATACGGCAGGGGACAGATACGCAGTATTTT
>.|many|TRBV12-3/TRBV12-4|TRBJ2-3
CASSVRGGTDTQYF
TGTGCCAGCAGCGTTAGAGGGGGCACAGATACGCAGTATTTT
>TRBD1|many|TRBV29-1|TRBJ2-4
CSVYTGGLAKNIQYF
TGCAGCGTTTATACAGGGGGCTTAGCCAAAAACATTCAGTACTTC
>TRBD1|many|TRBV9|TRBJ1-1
CASSVGSGTGGTNTEAFF
TGTGCCAGCAGCGTAGGTTCCGGGACAGGGGGGACGAACACTGAAGCTTTCTTT
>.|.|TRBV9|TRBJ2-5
CASSVGRGETQYF
TGTGCCAGCAGCGTAGGGAGAGGGGAGACCCAGTACTTC
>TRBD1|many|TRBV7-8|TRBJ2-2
CASSLGQGANGELFF
TGTGCCAGCAGCTTAGGGCAGGGGGCTAATGGGGAGCTGTTTTTT
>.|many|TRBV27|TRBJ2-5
CASSSSERRRETQYF
TGTGCCAGCAGTTCCTCCGAGCGGAGGAGAGAGACCCAGTACTTC
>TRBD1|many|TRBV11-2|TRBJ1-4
CASTLTGGQGIGTNEKLFF
TGTGCCAGCACCCTTACGGGGGGACAGGGGATAGGAACTAATGAAAAACTGTTTTTT
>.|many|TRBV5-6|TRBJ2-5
CASSPLAENQETQYF
TGTGCCAGCAGCCCGTTAGCAGAGAATCAAGAGACCCAGTACTTC
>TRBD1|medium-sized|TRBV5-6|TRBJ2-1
CASSPWGQISPWVF
TGTGCCAGCAGCCCCTGGGGACAGATCTCCCCGTGGGTCTTC
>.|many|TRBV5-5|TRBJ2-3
CASSLGRGPLTDTQYF
TGTGCCAGCAGCCTGGGGCGGGGGCCTCTCACAGATACGCAGTATTTT
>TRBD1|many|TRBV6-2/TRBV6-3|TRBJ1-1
CASRSRQGRLTEAFF
TGTGCCAGCAGGTCCAGACAGGGGAGACTAACTGAAGCTTTCTTT
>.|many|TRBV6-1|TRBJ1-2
CASSGQRGAPLNYGYTF
TGTGCCAGCAGTGGCCAAAGAGGGGCCCCCTTAAACTATGGCTACACCTTC
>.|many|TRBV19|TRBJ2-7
CASSIAHVAEQYF
TGTGCCAGTAGTATCGCCCATGTCGCCGAGCAGTACTTC
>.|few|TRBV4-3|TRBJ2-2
CASSQDFGDTGELFF
TGCGCCAGCAGCCAAGATTTTGGGGACACCGGGGAGCTGTTTTTT
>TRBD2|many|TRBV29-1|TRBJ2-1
CSVGRMTSPGNEQFF
TGCAGCGTCGGCCGGATGACTAGCCCTGGGAATGAGCAGTTCTTC
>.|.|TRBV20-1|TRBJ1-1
CSANPRRGGVSSTEAFF
TGCAGCGCAAATCCCAGAAGGGGAGGGGTGTCGAGCACTGAAGCTTTCTTT
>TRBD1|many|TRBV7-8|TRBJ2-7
CASSARPGQSYEQYF
TGTGCCAGCAGCGCCCGACCGGGACAGTCCTACGAGCAGTACTTC
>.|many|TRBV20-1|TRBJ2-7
CSARDRLAGSYEQYF
TGCAGTGCTAGAGATCGGCTGGCGGGCAGTTACGAGCAGTACTTC
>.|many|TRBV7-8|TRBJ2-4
CASSPPGTAKNIQYF
TGTGCCAGCAGCCCCCCCGGGACAGCCAAAAACATTCAGTACTTC
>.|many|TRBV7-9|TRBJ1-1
CASSFNGNTEAFF
TGTGCCAGCAGCTTCAACGGGAACACTGAAGCTTTCTTT
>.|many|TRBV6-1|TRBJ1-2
CASTPNRADSYGYTF
TGTGCCAGCACCCCCAACAGGGCGGATAGCTATGGCTACACCTTC
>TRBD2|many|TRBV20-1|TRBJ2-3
CSASSSGFGTDTQYF
TGCAGTGCTTCATCTAGCGGCTTCGGCACAGATACGCAGTATTTT
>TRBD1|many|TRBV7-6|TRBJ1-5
CASSLGTGVNQPQHF
TGTGCCAGCAGTCTGGGGACAGGGGTAAATCAGCCCCAGCATTTT
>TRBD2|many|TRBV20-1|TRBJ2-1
CSATGTSENNEQFF
TGCAGTGCAACCGGGACTAGCGAGAACAATGAGCAGTTCTTC
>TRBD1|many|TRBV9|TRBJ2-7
CASSANPRGQYEQYF
TGTGCCAGCAGCGCCAATCCTAGGGGACAGTACGAGCAGTACTTC
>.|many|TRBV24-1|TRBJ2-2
CATSDARRRDNTGELFF
TGTGCCACCAGTGACGCCCGACGGCGCGATAACACCGGGGAGCTGTTTTTT
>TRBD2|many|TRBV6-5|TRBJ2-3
CASSRLAGGTDTQYF
TGTGCCAGCAGTCGACTAGCGGGGGGCACAGATACGCAGTATTTT
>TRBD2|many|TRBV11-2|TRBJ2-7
CASSLRPLGLAGVGVAYEQYF
TGTGCCAGCAGCTTGAGACCTTTAGGACTAGCGGGAGTAGGAGTAGCTTACGAGCAGTACTTC
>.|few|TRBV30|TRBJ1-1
CAWTRINTEAFF
TGTGCCTGGACCCGAATCAACACTGAAGCTTTCTTT
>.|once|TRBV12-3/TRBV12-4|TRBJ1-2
CANSPRTVYGYTF
TGTGCCAACAGTCCCCGGACCGTTTATGGCTACACCTTC